What follows describes a single T cell receptor (beta chain). These data are taken from a study of CD8 T cells in Susac syndrome. RNA totalling roughly 0.45 to 1 ug underwent reverse transcription with random hexamers. Amplification of TCR beta CDR3 used immunoSEQ multiplex PCR across 54 Vbeta and 13 Jbeta. From the immunoSEQ multiplex PCR reads, TCRdb called clonotypes with MiXCR, one entry per CDR3 protein. The sample lists around 79,000 distinct CDR3 sequences, roughly 95% occurring once. The V gene's germline CDR1 is SGDLS and CDR2 YYNGEE. Trimming stripped 6 bases from V and 0 bases from J, with 7 bases between. The CDR3 is 13 amino acids.

The origin of this receptor is a human donor with Susac syndrome. The chain carries TRBV9 and TRBJ2-1; D possibly corresponds to TRBD2 (5 bases). Specimen: CD8+ T cells from PBMCs. The DNA of the CDR3 is TGTGCCAGCAACGAGGGCTCCTACAATGAGCAGTTCTTC. Its translation is CASNEGSYNEQFF.